This T cell receptor beta chain was profiled in a study of T cell repertoires in ileal Crohn's disease. Study-level information: The M6 sample came from neoterminal ileum during colonoscopy after surgery. Study-wide results and caveats: Clonal expansions were more frequent in active smokers than non-smokers at surgery. High-frequency clones were more common in sorted CD8 than CD4 cells. Every patient over 26.8% clonality showed endoscopic recurrence.

This table comes from immunoSEQ multiplex PCR, and its TCRdb copy is limited to in-frame clones, with some not included. The repertoire holds about 62,000 clones, with roughly nine tenths as singletons. Germline V lookup: CDR1 SGHNT, CDR2 YYREEE (reference sequence). This CDR3 comprises 18 residues. V was pared by 4 bases and J by 4 bases, with 14 bases of the junction left unmatched. Noted time point: neoterminal ileum biopsy at postoperative endoscopy, about 6 months after surgery. To note about this clone: Antigen specificity is unknown.

The chain has TRBV5-4 and TRBJ2-3; 11 positions agree with TRBD2. The sample consisted of ileal tissue. The origin of this receptor is an adult with Crohn's disease. CDR3 in DNA: TGTGCCAGCAGCCCTTGGCTCACTAGCGGGAGAGAGGCAGATACGCAGTATTTT. Translating gives CASSPWLTSGREADTQYF. Combining the CDR3 with reference TRBV5-4 and TRBJ2-3 gives the whole variable domain ETGVTQSPTHLIKTRGQQVTLRCSSQSGHNTVSWYQQALGQGPQFIFQYYREEENGRGNFPPRFSGLQFPNYSSELNVNALELDDSALYLCASSPWLTSGREADTQYFGPGTRLTVL.